A selection of T cell receptor beta chains follows, all from one sample in a study of blood T cells in healthy people across ages. One entry per CDR3 protein results from TCRdb running MiXCR on the 5' RACE reads. The sample carries 1.5 million to 2 million distinct CDR3 sequences, 25% to 30% recorded once. The sequenced material came from blood. Receptor source: a woman in her 30s in good health. Both conserved end residues are part of each CDR3. D genes are given only for firm matches. The listing skips clone size in some rows; elsewhere it reads once, few, many or a size class.

TRBV28	TRBJ1-5	-	TRBD1	TGTGCCAGCAGATGGAGACAGGGAAACCAGCCCCAGCATTTT	CASRWRQGNQPQHF
TRBV5-1	TRBJ2-1	-	-	TGCGCCAGCAGCTGGGCTGGCCAGAGCTCCTACAATGAGCAGTTCTTC	CASSWAGQSSYNEQFF
TRBV11-2	TRBJ2-1	few	TRBD2	TGTGCCAGCAGCTTTACCGGGGGGGGCCCTGAGCAGTTCTTC	CASSFTGGGPEQFF
TRBV12-3/TRBV12-4	TRBJ2-7	-	-	TGTGCCAGCAGTCCGCTGCTTGGGACTGGGAAAGCCTACGAGCAGTACTTC	CASSPLLGTGKAYEQYF
TRBV20-1	TRBJ2-1	many	-	TGCAGTGCCCTACGAGCAGCGTCCTACAATGAGCAGTTCTTC	CSALRAASYNEQFF
TRBV7-9	TRBJ2-7	many	TRBD2	TGTGCCAGCAGCTCGGGGACTAGCGGGTTTAGCTCCTACGAGCAGTACTTC	CASSSGTSGFSSYEQYF
TRBV5-1	TRBJ2-1	-	-	TGCGCCAGCAGCTTGGAGGGACAAGGTCCGGGGTTCTTC	CASSLEGQGPGFF
TRBV11-2	TRBJ2-5	-	-	TGTGCCAGCAGCTTAGTATGGGGCGCGAGGCAAGAGACCCAGTACTTC	CASSLVWGARQETQYF
TRBV12-3/TRBV12-4	TRBJ2-4	many	TRBD2	TGTGCCAGCAGTTTCAGGGGTAGCGGGACAAATCTAGCCAAAAACATTCAGTACTTC	CASSFRGSGTNLAKNIQYF
TRBV5-1	TRBJ2-1	few	TRBD2	TGCGCCAGCAGCTTGTCGGGGGGGGAGAATGAGCAGTTCTTC	CASSLSGGENEQFF
TRBV2	TRBJ1-4	-	-	TGTGCCAGCAGTGAGGGCCGAGGAGGAGAAAAACTGTTTTTT	CASSEGRGGEKLFF
TRBV15	TRBJ2-2	few	-	TGTGCCACCAGCAGAGATCTCGGAGCCGGGGAGCTGTTTTTT	CATSRDLGAGELFF
TRBV5-6	TRBJ2-5	-	-	TGTACCAGCAGCTTCACAGGGCTAGAGACCCAGTACTTC	CTSSFTGLETQYF
TRBV5-1	TRBJ1-2	few	-	TGCGCCAGCAGCTCCCCCCCACCGGGGCACGAGAACTATGGCTACACCTTC	CASSSPPPGHENYGYTF
TRBV6-2/TRBV6-3	TRBJ2-5	few	-	TGTGCCAGCAGGTACTACCGGGAGAGAGAGACCCAGTACTTC	CASRYYRERETQYF
TRBV10-2	TRBJ2-5	many	-	TGCGCCAGCAGGGCTTCTGAAACCCAGTACTTC	CASRASETQYF
TRBV10-3	TRBJ2-7	-	-	TGTGCCATCAGTGAGTTCGACAACAGGGATCCCTACGAGCAGTACTTC	CAISEFDNRDPYEQYF
TRBV6-5	TRBJ1-1	-	TRBD1	TGTGCCAGCAGGAACTACAGGGGGGAAGCTTTCTTT	CASRNYRGEAFF
TRBV6-5	TRBJ1-2	-	-	TGTGCCAGCAGGAGGACACCCCTGGGGCCTAACTATGGCCACACCTTC	CASRRTPLGPNYGHTF
TRBV6-1	TRBJ1-5	-	-	TGTGCCTCCTTTTCTCGGGCAAGTTATAAACCCCAGCATTTT	CASFSRASYKPQHF
TRBV2	TRBJ2-5	many	-	TGTGCCAGCAGTGAAGCCGGAGAGACCCAGTACTTC	CASSEAGETQYF
TRBV18	TRBJ2-7	many	-	TGTGCCAGCTCACCCGGGTACATTTCCTACGAGCAGTACTTC	CASSPGYISYEQYF
TRBV28	TRBJ1-5	few	-	TGTGCCAGCAGTGATCCGGGACTCCGTCAGCCCCAGCATTTT	CASSDPGLRQPQHF
TRBV12-3/TRBV12-4	TRBJ2-3	many	-	TGTGCCAGCGCCCCCAACCCAGATACGCAGTATTTT	CASAPNPDTQYF
TRBV7-2	TRBJ1-1	-	-	TGTGCCAGCCGGAAGAGAAGGCAGAACACTGAAGCTTTCTTT	CASRKRRQNTEAFF
TRBV12-5	TRBJ2-3	few	-	TGTGCTAGTGGTTTGGTAAGGGTGGATACGCAGTATTTT	CASGLVRVDTQYF
TRBV12-3/TRBV12-4	TRBJ1-1	few	-	TGTGCCAGCAGCCCGAGTGGGGGTGTGGGAGCTTTCTTT	CASSPSGGVGAFF
TRBV19	TRBJ2-1	few	-	TGTGCCACCCATCCACGGGGTCGTTACACTGAGCAGTTCTTC	CATHPRGRYTEQFF
TRBV12-3/TRBV12-4	TRBJ1-2	once	TRBD1	TGTGCCAGCAAACCGGGACAGGGAACTAACTATGGCTACACCTTC	CASKPGQGTNYGYTF
TRBV12-3/TRBV12-4	TRBJ1-5	-	-	TGTGCCAGCAGTTTATGGTCTCAGCCCCAGCATTTT	CASSLWSQPQHF
TRBV7-2	TRBJ1-2	many	-	TGTGCCAGCAGCAATTTTGGGGGGGCTGGCTACACCTTC	CASSNFGGAGYTF
TRBV5-1	TRBJ1-6	few	-	TGCGCCAGCAGCTTGGAGGGACGGAGTAATTCACCCCTCCACTTT	CASSLEGRSNSPLHF